A selection of T cell receptor beta chains follows, all from one sample in a study of T cells in Graves' hyperthyroidism and ophthalmopathy. TCRdb re-called the multiplex PCR reads through MiXCR, storing one row per CDR3 protein. This table has 400,000 or so distinct CDR3 sequences, around an eighth appearing once. The sample consisted of blood. Source of these receptors: a man aged 45-60 years with Graves' ophthalmopathy. Each CDR3 is given with its conserved first and last residue. Fields, in order: J gene, clone size, D gene, CDR3 length, V gene, CDR3 DNA, CDR3 protein. A D gene is named only where the DNA matches it firmly. Expanded clones are given a class, and other clones once, few, many or no size at all.

TRBJ2-1 many TRBD2 15 TRBV6-1 TGTGCCAGCAGTCCCCCCGGGAGGGCCAACGATGAGCAGTTCTTC CASSPPGRANDEQFF
TRBJ2-5 NA NA 14 TRBV25-1 TGTGCCAGCAGTGACCGTAGGGGCCAAGAGACCCAGTACTTC CASSDRRGQETQYF
TRBJ1-6 NA NA 16 TRBV4-2 TGTGCCAGCAGCCAAGATCTCGGGGGGGCTCGTTCACCCCTCCACTTT CASSQDLGGARSPLHF
TRBJ2-7 many TRBD2 18 TRBV7-2 TGTGCCAGCAGCCTCGGACTAGCGGGGAAGTATTTCACCTACGAGCAGTACTTC CASSLGLAGKYFTYEQYF
TRBJ2-7 many TRBD1 14 TRBV11-2 TGTGCCAGCAGAGGACAGGGGCGGTCCTACGAGCAGTACTTC CASRGQGRSYEQYF
TRBJ1-4 many TRBD1 16 TRBV6-1 TGTGCCAGCAGTCCAGGGACAGGGGGAACTAATGAAAAACTGTTTTTT CASSPGTGGTNEKLFF
TRBJ2-7 NA NA 14 TRBV30 TGTGCCTGGAGTCCAGTTCCAGGGCCCTACGAGCAGTACTTC CAWSPVPGPYEQYF
TRBJ2-1 many NA 15 TRBV6-5 TGTGCCAGCAGTTACTCCGGGGTCGCGACGAATGAGCAGTTCTTC CASSYSGVATNEQFF
TRBJ1-5 NA NA 14 TRBV7-2 TGTGCCAGCAGCTTAACCAGGGGAGCCCAGCCCCAGCATTTT CASSLTRGAQPQHF
TRBJ2-3 NA NA 12 TRBV19 TGTGCCAGTAGTGAAGGGCCAGATACGCAGTATTTT CASSEGPDTQYF
TRBJ2-5 few TRBD1 16 TRBV6-1 TGTGCCAGCAAGGTTCGCAGGGACAGAACGCAAGAGACCCAGTACTTC CASKVRRDRTQETQYF
TRBJ2-1 many NA 12 TRBV6-1 TGTGCCAGCAGTAATCAGGGCAATGAGCAGTTCTTC CASSNQGNEQFF
TRBJ1-2 NA NA 12 TRBV20-1 TGCAGTGCCTGGGACGGATCCTATGGCTACACCTTC CSAWDGSYGYTF